One sample yielded the 2 T cell receptor beta chains listed below, sequenced in a study of T cell changes during pregnancy in multiple sclerosis. Clones were sequenced by immunoSEQ multiplex PCR, and TCRdb holds only the in-frame ones, with some missing. This sample has more than 65,000 clones, with about nine tenths found just once. The material was peripheral blood, obtained after pregnancy. The receptors originated from a female donor in good health, enrolled as a control in a pregnancy study.

The chain joins TRBV6-1 to TRBJ2-7, with D perhaps matching TRBD2 (6 bases). Trimming took 10 bases from V and 5 from J, leaving 21 bases between them. Germline CDR1 MNHNS, CDR2 SASEGT. CDR3 length: 14 residues. This chain's CDR3 is CAIWRDRAADEQYF. As DNA, the CDR3 is TGTGCCATCTGGAGGGATAGGGCCGCGGACGAGCAGTACTTC.

The CDR3: CASSLGDIDQFF. The CDR3 nucleotides read TGCGCCAGCAGCTTGGGTGACATTGATCAGTTCTTC. J is TRBJ2-1 and V is TRBV5-1; D uncertain. Trimming left V 0 bases short and J 13 bases short, with 11 bases between. Germline V gene lookup returns CDR1 SGHRS and CDR2 YFSETQ. The CDR3 is 12 residues long.